The T cell receptor beta chain under discussion was sequenced for a study of T cells in Graves' hyperthyroidism and ophthalmopathy. This clonotype was seen at least ten times. Participants, patients aged 18 to 65, had newly diagnosed hyperthyroidism with a duration under 2 months. The authors obtained PBMCs from over 8 ml of fresh peripheral blood. Amplification of TCR beta CDR3 regions was performed using RNA transcripts as template. HTBI primers were the set used in a first-round RT-PCR of the TCR CDR3. TCRdb analysed the multiplex PCR reads with MiXCR anew, one entry per CDR3 protein. The sample records about 560,000 distinct CDR3 sequences, approximately 15% being singletons. In germline, CDR1 is SNHLY, CDR2 FYNNEI. V was clipped by 2 bases and J by 4 bases, with 20 bases between them. CDR3 length equals 17 residues.

Sequenced input: blood. This sequence joins TRBV2 and TRBJ1-1; D unresolved. This TCR was recovered from a woman in her forties with Graves' hyperthyroidism. CDR3 loop: CASSEFRLGGLSTEAFF. The DNA of the CDR3 is TGTGCCAGCAGTGAATTCCGCCTGGGAGGGTTGAGCACTGAAGCTTTCTTT.